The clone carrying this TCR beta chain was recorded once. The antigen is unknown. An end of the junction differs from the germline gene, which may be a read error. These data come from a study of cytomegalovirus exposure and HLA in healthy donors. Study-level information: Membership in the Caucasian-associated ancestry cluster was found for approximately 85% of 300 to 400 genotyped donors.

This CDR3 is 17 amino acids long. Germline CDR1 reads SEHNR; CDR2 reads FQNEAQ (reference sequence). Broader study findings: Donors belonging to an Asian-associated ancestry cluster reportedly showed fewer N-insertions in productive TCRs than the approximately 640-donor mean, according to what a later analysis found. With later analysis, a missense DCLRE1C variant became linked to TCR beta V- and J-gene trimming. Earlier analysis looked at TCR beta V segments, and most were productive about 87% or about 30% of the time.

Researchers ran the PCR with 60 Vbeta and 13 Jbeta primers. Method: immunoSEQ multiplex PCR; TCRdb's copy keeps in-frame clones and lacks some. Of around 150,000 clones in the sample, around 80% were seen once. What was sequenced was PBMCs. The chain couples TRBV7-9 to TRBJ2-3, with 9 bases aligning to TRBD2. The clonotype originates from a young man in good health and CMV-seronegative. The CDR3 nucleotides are TGTTCCAGCAGCCCTTATAGGACTAGCGAGGTCACAGATACGCAGTATTTT. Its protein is CSSSPYRTSEVTDTQYF.